This T cell receptor (beta chain) was sequenced during a study of cytomegalovirus exposure and HLA in healthy donors. As regards this clone: Antigen: not known.

The PCR employed 60 Vbeta primers together with 13 Jbeta primers. Repertoires were generated with immunoSEQ multiplex PCR, while TCRdb's copy carries only in-frame clones and drops some. The sample has roughly 200,000 clones; 70% to 85% are singletons. CDR3 length: 15 amino acids. CDR1 LGHNA and CDR2 YNFKEQ come from the germline V gene. V lost 0 bases and J 4 bases, leaving 13 bases between the germline ends. Findings of the study overall: Later on, a genetic analysis was performed. It linked a missense variant in DCLRE1C with V- and J-gene trimming of TCR beta. A later analysis reportedly found fewer N-insertions in an Asian-associated ancestry cluster than the roughly 670-donor mean.

Sequenced input: PBMCs. The origin of this receptor is a woman aged 60 to 75 in good health and CMV-seropositive. The rearrangement uses TRBV4-2 and TRBJ2-7; maybe TRBD1 (5 bases). The CDR3 protein is CASSQDMGLLYEQYF. CDR3 DNA: TGTGCCAGCAGCCAAGATATGGGGCTTTTGTACGAGCAGTACTTC.